This TCR beta chain was identified in a study of T cells in Graves' hyperthyroidism and ophthalmopathy. This clonotype was observed at least ten times. As yet, its antigen is unknown. RNA transcripts provided the source from which TCR beta CDR3 regions were amplified. During a first-round RT-PCR of the TCR CDR3, the HTBI primer set was used. TCRdb reprocessed the multiplex PCR reads via MiXCR and lists one record per CDR3 protein. Of fewer than 750,000 distinct CDR3 sequences listed, around 15% were seen once; the top ten hold around 13%. Diagnoses were established using clinical symptoms, serum thyroxine and TRAb, thyroid ultrasound and orbital computed tomography. General study points: Most clonotypes expanded in thyroid above 0.001 were likewise present in blood.

Material: blood. The receptor's source is a woman between 45 and 60 years old with Graves' ophthalmopathy.

The CDR3 loop is CASSPPPGYTF. In DNA form, the CDR3 reads TGTGCCAGCAGTCCCCCTCCTGGCTACACCTTC. The V gene is TRBV28, the J gene TRBJ1-2; no reliable D call. This CDR3 has 11 residues. Trimming took 5 bases from V and 7 from J, leaving 8 bases between them. CDR1 is MDHEN, CDR2 SYDVKM, per germline.